The 2 T cell receptor beta chains reported below all come from one sample, sequenced in a study of T cells in Graves' hyperthyroidism and ophthalmopathy. The investigators amplified TCR beta CDR3 regions from RNA transcripts. First-round RT-PCR targeting the TCR CDR3 was performed with the HTBI primer set. TCRdb reprocessed the multiplex PCR reads via MiXCR and lists one record per CDR3 protein. The table lists 350,000 to 400,000 distinct CDR3 sequences, under 15% of them singletons. The sample taken for sequencing was blood. These receptors all come from a woman younger than 45 with Graves' hyperthyroidism.

There are many counts of this clonotype. V and J are TRBV2 and TRBJ2-3, with D unresolved. Germline V gene sequence: CDR1 SNHLY, CDR2 FYNNEI. The CDR3 sequence is 14 residues long. Trimming shortened V by 3 bases and J by 1 base, and 8 bases separated the two germline ends. The CDR3 DNA sequence: TGTGCCAGCAGTGACCGGAGTGGCACAGATACGCAGTATTTT. This sequence encodes CASSDRSGTDTQYF.

This clonotype was detected only a few times. This clone may be a read error of a much larger clone one base away. The chain carries TRBV2 and TRBJ1-5; 8 bases match TRBD1. Germline V gene sequence: CDR1 SNHLY, CDR2 FYNNEI. CDR3 size: 14 residues. CDR3 sequence reads: CASRDRVSSQPQHF. CDR3 sequence (DNA): TGTGCCAGCAGGGACAGGGTGAGCAGTCAGCCCCAGCATTTT.